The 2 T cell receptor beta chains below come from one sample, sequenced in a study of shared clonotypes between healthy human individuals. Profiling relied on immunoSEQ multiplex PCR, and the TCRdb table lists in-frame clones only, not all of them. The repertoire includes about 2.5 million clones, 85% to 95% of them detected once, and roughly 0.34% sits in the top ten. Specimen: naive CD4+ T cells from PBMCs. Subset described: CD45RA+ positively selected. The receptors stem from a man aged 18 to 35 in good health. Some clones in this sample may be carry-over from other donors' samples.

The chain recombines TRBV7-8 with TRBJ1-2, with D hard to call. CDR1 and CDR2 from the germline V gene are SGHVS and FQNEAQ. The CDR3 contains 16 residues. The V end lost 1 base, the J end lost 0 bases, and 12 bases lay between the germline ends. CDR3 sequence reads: CASSLGGSGTNYGYTF. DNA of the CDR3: TGTGCCAGCAGCTTAGGGGGTTCGGGAACTAACTATGGCTACACCTTC.

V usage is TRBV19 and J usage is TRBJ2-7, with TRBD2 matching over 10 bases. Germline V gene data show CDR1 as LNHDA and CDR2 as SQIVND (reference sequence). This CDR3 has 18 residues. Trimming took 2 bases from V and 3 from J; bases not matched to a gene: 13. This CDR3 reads CASSIPVGASGRGYEQYF. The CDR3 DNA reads TGTGCCAGTAGTATACCCGTGGGGGCTAGCGGGAGAGGCTACGAGCAGTACTTC.